A selection of T cell receptor beta chains follows, all from one sample in a study of CD4 T cells in relation to SARS-CoV-2 and coronaviruses. Clones were read by immunoSEQ multiplex PCR, and TCRdb kept only the in-frame ones, dropping some. This sample has 30,000 to 40,000 clones, with over 75% found just once. For these receptors, no antigen is known. Sequenced input: memory CD4+ T cells from PBMCs, cultured in vitro. The receptors originated from an adult with COVID-19. The CDR3 runs from the conserved cysteine through the conserved F or W. The D gene is left open where the match is weak. Clone size is stated in some rows and not others, as once, few, many or a class when expanded.

CDR3aa | CDR3nt | abundance | d_gene | j_gene | v_gene
CASSVDGYNEQFF | TGTGCCAGCAGCGTAGACGGGTACAATGAGCAGTTCTTC | NA | NA | TRBJ2-1 | TRBV9
CASAKGEGYTF | TGTGCCAGCGCCAAGGGGGAAGGCTACACCTTC | few | NA | TRBJ1-2 | TRBV7-9
CASSVASRYNEQFF | TGTGCCAGCAGCGTAGCAAGTCGCTACAATGAGCAGTTCTTC | few | NA | TRBJ2-1 | TRBV9
CAWSVGNTIYF | TGTGCCTGGAGTGTTGGAAACACCATATATTTT | NA | NA | TRBJ1-3 | TRBV30
CASSFAGDRSDQPQHF | TGTGCCAGCAGTTTTGCGGGGGACAGGTCGGATCAGCCCCAGCATTTT | NA | TRBD1 | TRBJ1-5 | TRBV28
CASSLTGTSPANTGELFF | TGTGCCAGCAGCCTAACCGGGACTAGTCCGGCGAACACCGGGGAGCTGTTTTTT | few | TRBD2 | TRBJ2-2 | TRBV3-1/TRBV3-2
CASSYGTGDQYF | TGCGCCAGCAGCTACGGGACAGGAGACCAGTACTTC | NA | TRBD1 | TRBJ2-5 | TRBV5-1
CASEDTTWTQYF | TGTGCCAGCGAGGATACGACTTGGACCCAGTACTTC | NA | NA | TRBJ2-5 | TRBV28
CASTLDGGRRTGELFF | TGTGCCAGTACCCTCGACGGCGGGAGAAGGACCGGGGAGCTGTTTTTT | NA | TRBD2 | TRBJ2-2 | TRBV19
CASSQDGRVSEAFF | TGTGCCAGCAGCCAAGATGGGCGGGTTTCCGAAGCTTTCTTT | NA | NA | TRBJ1-1 | TRBV3-1/TRBV3-2
CASSSSGKTNEQFF | TGTGCCAGCAGTTCGAGCGGGAAAACAAATGAGCAGTTCTTC | NA | TRBD2 | TRBJ2-1 | TRBV28
CASSLVGGTYNEQFF | TGCGCCAGCAGCTTGGTGGGGGGCACGTACAATGAGCAGTTCTTC | NA | NA | TRBJ2-1 | TRBV5-1
CATTAGLLNIQYF | TGTGCCACGACCGCGGGACTCCTAAACATTCAGTACTTC | NA | NA | TRBJ2-4 | TRBV19
CASSPSRALLGAGELFF | TGTGCCAGCTCACCTTCTCGGGCCCTACTGGGGGCCGGGGAGCTGTTTTTT | NA | NA | TRBJ2-2 | TRBV18
CATSDPTVSSGRYTDTQYF | TGTGCCACCAGTGACCCCACCGTTTCTAGCGGGAGGTACACAGATACGCAGTATTTT | NA | TRBD2 | TRBJ2-3 | TRBV24-1
CASSPARGQETQYF | TGTGCCAGCAGCCCAGCGCGGGGGCAAGAGACCCAGTACTTC | NA | TRBD2 | TRBJ2-5 | TRBV7-2
CSARVWGEQYF | TGCAGTGCTAGAGTATGGGGGGAGCAGTACTTC | NA | NA | TRBJ2-7 | TRBV20-1
CATEREWGETQYF | TGTGCCACCGAGCGGGAGTGGGGGGAGACCCAGTACTTC | few | TRBD2 | TRBJ2-5 | TRBV28
CASRPGTVHNEQFF | TGTGCCAGCAGACCCGGGACTGTACACAATGAGCAGTTCTTC | NA | NA | TRBJ2-1 | TRBV27
CASSMRRGTNEKLFF | TGTGCCAGTAGTATGCGACGGGGCACTAATGAAAAACTGTTTTTT | NA | NA | TRBJ1-4 | TRBV19
CASSQRQGWTDTQYF | TGCGCCAGCAGCCAGCGACAGGGTTGGACAGATACGCAGTATTTT | once | TRBD1 | TRBJ2-3 | TRBV4-3
CSASSGLSHYEQYF | TGCAGTGCTAGTTCAGGTCTATCCCACTACGAGCAGTACTTC | few | NA | TRBJ2-7 | TRBV20-1
CASSDSEGLEQFF | TGTGCCAGCAGTGACTCAGAGGGGCTGGAGCAGTTCTTC | NA | NA | TRBJ2-1 | TRBV6-4
CASRSGPNTDTQYF | TGTGCCAGCAGATCGGGGCCGAACACAGATACGCAGTATTTT | NA | NA | TRBJ2-3 | TRBV6-6
CASSPRLYTGELFF | TGTGCCAGCTCACCACGGCTGTACACCGGGGAGCTGTTTTTT | NA | NA | TRBJ2-2 | TRBV18
CASRPGGLAGSTDTQYF | TGTGCCAGCAGGCCCGGGGGGCTAGCGGGATCCACAGATACGCAGTATTTT | NA | TRBD2 | TRBJ2-3 | TRBV28
CASSSGRDGYEQYF | TGTGCCAGCAGCTCGGGCCGGGATGGCTACGAGCAGTACTTC | few | NA | TRBJ2-7 | TRBV7-2
CASSIRAGDAEAFF | TGTGCCAGCTCAATTCGCGCAGGGGACGCTGAAGCTTTCTTT | NA | NA | TRBJ1-1 | TRBV18
CSASRAQSAGEQFF | TGCAGTGCTAGTCGGGCCCAATCCGCCGGTGAGCAGTTCTTC | NA | NA | TRBJ2-1 | TRBV20-1
CASTVSVGSGRANEQFF | TGTGCCAGCACTGTCTCGGTCGGTAGCGGGAGGGCCAATGAGCAGTTCTTC | NA | TRBD2 | TRBJ2-1 | TRBV28
CASSSLADNEQFF | TGTGCCAGCAGTTCACTAGCGGACAATGAGCAGTTCTTC | few | TRBD2 | TRBJ2-1 | TRBV27
CASSLLGFDSDTEAFF | TGTGCCAGCAGCTTGTTAGGTTTCGATTCGGACACTGAAGCTTTCTTT | NA | NA | TRBJ1-1 | TRBV5-5
CASSQEAKSEAFF | TGCGCCAGCAGCCAAGAAGCGAAAAGTGAAGCTTTCTTT | once | NA | TRBJ1-1 | TRBV4-3
CASSLASGSMDEQFF | TGTGCCAGCAGCTTGGCTAGCGGGAGTATGGATGAGCAGTTCTTC | once | TRBD2 | TRBJ2-1 | TRBV5-4
CASSLLTGGPRDEQFF | TGTGCCAGCAGCTTACTTACGGGAGGGCCCCGCGATGAGCAGTTCTTC | NA | TRBD2 | TRBJ2-1 | TRBV7-3
CASSRGTSEADTQYF | TGTGCCAGCAGCCGCGGGACTAGCGAAGCAGATACGCAGTATTTT | NA | TRBD2 | TRBJ2-3 | TRBV7-9
CASRRLAGGQETQYF | TGTGCCAGCCGCCGACTAGCGGGAGGGCAAGAGACCCAGTACTTC | NA | TRBD2 | TRBJ2-5 | TRBV6-2/TRBV6-3
CASSFRLAGGETQYF | TGTGCCAGCAGCTTCCGACTAGCGGGAGGAGAGACCCAGTACTTC | NA | TRBD2 | TRBJ2-5 | TRBV7-2
CASSPPGTGAETQYF | TGCGCCAGCAGCCCCCCCGGGACAGGGGCTGAGACCCAGTACTTC | NA | TRBD1 | TRBJ2-5 | TRBV4-1
CAAGPRDRESDTQYF | TGTGCCGCAGGGCCTAGGGACAGGGAATCAGATACGCAGTATTTT | NA | TRBD1 | TRBJ2-3 | TRBV30
CASSLGQGKGSSGNTIYF | TGTGCCAGCAGCTTGGGACAGGGAAAAGGGTCTTCTGGAAACACCATATATTTT | NA | TRBD1 | TRBJ1-3 | TRBV11-2
CATSRTLQADTQYF | TGTGCCACCAGCAGGACGCTCCAGGCAGATACGCAGTATTTT | NA | NA | TRBJ2-3 | TRBV15
CASSNGGRASTDTQYF | TGTGCCAGCAGCAACGGCGGGAGGGCGAGCACAGATACGCAGTATTTT | NA | TRBD2 | TRBJ2-3 | TRBV9
CASSLLDSWEQFF | TGTGCCAGCAGCTTACTAGATTCCTGGGAGCAGTTCTTC | NA | NA | TRBJ2-1 | TRBV7-9
CASSDGTSDFYEQFF | TGTGCCAGCAGCGACGGGACTAGTGACTTCTATGAGCAGTTCTTC | NA | TRBD2 | TRBJ2-1 | TRBV7-9
CSASRFGQNYGYTF | TGCAGTGCTAGTCGCTTTGGACAGAACTATGGCTACACCTTC | NA | NA | TRBJ1-2 | TRBV20-1
CASSDNLGSRTDTQYF | TGCGCCAGCAGTGATAATTTGGGGTCCCGCACAGATACGCAGTATTTT | NA | NA | TRBJ2-3 | TRBV10-1
CASSFQEYQPQHF | TGTGCCAGCAGTTTCCAGGAATATCAGCCCCAGCATTTT | few | NA | TRBJ1-5 | TRBV27
CASSLEFNRVRSNQPQHF | TGTGCCAGCAGCTTGGAATTTAACAGGGTACGGAGCAATCAGCCCCAGCATTTT | NA | NA | TRBJ1-5 | TRBV5-6
CASSSSGDSALYEQYF | TGTGCCAGCAGCTCGAGTGGGGACAGCGCCCTCTACGAGCAGTACTTC | few | TRBD1 | TRBJ2-7 | TRBV9
CASSQDFEQYF | TGTGCCAGCAGCCAAGATTTCGAGCAGTACTTC | NA | NA | TRBJ2-7 | TRBV3-1/TRBV3-2
CASSLGNGMGSNEQFF | TGTGCCAGCAGTTTGGGGAACGGGATGGGGAGCAATGAGCAGTTCTTC | few | NA | TRBJ2-1 | TRBV7-3